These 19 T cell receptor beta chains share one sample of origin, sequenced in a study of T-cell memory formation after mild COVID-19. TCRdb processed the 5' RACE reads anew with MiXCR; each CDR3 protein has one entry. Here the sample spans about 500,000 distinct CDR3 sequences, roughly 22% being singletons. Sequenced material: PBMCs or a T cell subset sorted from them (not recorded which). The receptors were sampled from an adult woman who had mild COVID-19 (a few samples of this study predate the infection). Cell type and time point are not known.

The CDR3 DNA follows: TGTGCCAGCAGCAGCGGGGGAGGGATGCCAACCTACGAGCAGTACTTC. Translating it yields CASSSGGGMPTYEQYF. The J gene is TRBJ2-7, the V gene TRBV6-5, with 8 bases matching TRBD2. Germline V CDR1 and CDR2: MNHEY, SVGAGI. The junction had 12 bases not matched to a gene; V was cut back by 6 bases and J by 2 bases. This CDR3 is built from 16 residues.

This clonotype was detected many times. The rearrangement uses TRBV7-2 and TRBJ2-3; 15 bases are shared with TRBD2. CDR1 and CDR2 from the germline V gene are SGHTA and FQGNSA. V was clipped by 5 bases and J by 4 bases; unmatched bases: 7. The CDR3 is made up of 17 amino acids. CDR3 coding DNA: TGTGCCAGCAGCCCCGGACTAGCGGGAGGGCCGTCAGATACGCAGTATTTT. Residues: CASSPGLAGGPSDTQYF. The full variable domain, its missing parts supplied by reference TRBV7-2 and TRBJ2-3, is GAGVSQSPSNKVTEKGKDVELRCDPISGHTALYWYRQSLGQGLEFLIYFQGNSAPDKSGLPSDRFSAERTGGSVSTLTIQRTQQEDSAVYLCASSPGLAGGPSDTQYFGPGTRLTVL.

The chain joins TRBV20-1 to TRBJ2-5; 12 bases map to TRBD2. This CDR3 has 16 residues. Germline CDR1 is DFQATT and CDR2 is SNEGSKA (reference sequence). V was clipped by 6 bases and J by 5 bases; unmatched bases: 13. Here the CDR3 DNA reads TGCAGTGCCCCGGCGGCTAGCGGGAGGGCCTTGGAGACCCAGTACTTC. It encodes CSAPAASGRALETQYF.

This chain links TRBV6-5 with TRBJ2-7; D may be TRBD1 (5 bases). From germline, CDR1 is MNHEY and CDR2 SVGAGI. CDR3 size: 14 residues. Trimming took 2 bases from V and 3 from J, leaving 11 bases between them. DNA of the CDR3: TGTGCCAGCAGTTACAACGCAGGGAACTACGAGCAGTACTTC. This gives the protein CASSYNAGNYEQYF.

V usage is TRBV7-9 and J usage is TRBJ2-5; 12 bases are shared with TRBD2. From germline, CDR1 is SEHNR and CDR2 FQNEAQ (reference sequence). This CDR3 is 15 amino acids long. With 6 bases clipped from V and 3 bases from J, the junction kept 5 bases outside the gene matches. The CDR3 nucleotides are TGTGCCAGCAGACGAGGACTAGCGGGAAAAGAGACCCAGTACTTC. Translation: CASRRGLAGKETQYF.

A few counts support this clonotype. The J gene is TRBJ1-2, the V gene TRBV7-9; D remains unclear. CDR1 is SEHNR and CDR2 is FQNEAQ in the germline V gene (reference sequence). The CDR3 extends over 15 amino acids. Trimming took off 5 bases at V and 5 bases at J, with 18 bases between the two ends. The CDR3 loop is CASSPGGSLGYGYTF. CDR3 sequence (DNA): TGTGCCAGCAGCCCAGGCGGCAGTTTGGGGTATGGCTACACCTTC.

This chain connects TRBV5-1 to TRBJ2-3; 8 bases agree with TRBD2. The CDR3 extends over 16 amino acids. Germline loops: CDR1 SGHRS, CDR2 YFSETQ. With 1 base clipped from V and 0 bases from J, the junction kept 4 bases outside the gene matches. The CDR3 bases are TGCGCCAGCAGCTTGCAGCCTAGCGGGAGCACAGATACGCAGTATTTT. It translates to CASSLQPSGSTDTQYF.

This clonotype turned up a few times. This CDR3 is CASSRLQGREQYF. The CDR3, as DNA: TGTGCCAGCAGCCGTCTGCAGGGGCGCGAGCAGTACTTC. The V call is TRBV12-3 or TRBV12-4, the J call TRBJ2-7; a weak D match, TRBD1 (6 bases). The ends were cut back, 6 bases at V and 6 bases at J, with 15 bases in the middle. This CDR3 is built from 13 residues.

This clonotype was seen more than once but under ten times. The CDR3 loop reads CASSKPPAREVGEQYF. Written as DNA, the CDR3 is TGTGCCAGCAGCAAACCCCCCGCCAGGGAGGTGGGCGAGCAGTACTTC. The chain joins TRBV21-1 to TRBJ2-7; the table's D call of TRBD1 was not tested on the DNA. TRBV21-1 is a pseudogene segment. The CDR3 is 16 amino acids.

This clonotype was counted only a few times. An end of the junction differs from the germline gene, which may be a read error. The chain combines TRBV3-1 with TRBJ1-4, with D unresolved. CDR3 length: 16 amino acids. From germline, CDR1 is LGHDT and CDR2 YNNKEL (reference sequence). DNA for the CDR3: TGTGCCAGCAGCCTGGGAGGATCGGGGATAAATGAAAAGCTGTTTTTT. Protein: CASSLGGSGINEKLFF.

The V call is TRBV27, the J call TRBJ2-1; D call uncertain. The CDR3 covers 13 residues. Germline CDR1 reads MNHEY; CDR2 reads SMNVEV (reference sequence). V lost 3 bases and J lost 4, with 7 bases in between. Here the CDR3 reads CASSLAEYNEQFF. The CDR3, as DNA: TGTGCCAGCAGTTTGGCCGAATACAATGAGCAGTTCTTC.

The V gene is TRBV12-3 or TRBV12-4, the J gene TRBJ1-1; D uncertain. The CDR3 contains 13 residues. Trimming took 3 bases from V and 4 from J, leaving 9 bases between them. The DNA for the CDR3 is TGTGCCAGCAGTTTCAGGCCGAGCACTGAAGCTTTCTTT. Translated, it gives CASSFRPSTEAFF.

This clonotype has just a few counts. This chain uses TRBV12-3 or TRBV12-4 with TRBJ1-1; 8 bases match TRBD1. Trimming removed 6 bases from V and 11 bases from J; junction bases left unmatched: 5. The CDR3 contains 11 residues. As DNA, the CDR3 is TGTGCCAGCAGCCGACAGGGGAGCGCTTTCTTT. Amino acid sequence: CASSRQGSAFF.

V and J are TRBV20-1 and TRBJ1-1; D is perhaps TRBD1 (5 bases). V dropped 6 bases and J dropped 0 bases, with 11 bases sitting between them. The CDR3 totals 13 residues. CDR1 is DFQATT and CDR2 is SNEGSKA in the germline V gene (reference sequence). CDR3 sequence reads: CSAPGTVNTEAFF. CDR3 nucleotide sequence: TGCAGTGCACCCGGGACGGTGAACACTGAAGCTTTCTTT.

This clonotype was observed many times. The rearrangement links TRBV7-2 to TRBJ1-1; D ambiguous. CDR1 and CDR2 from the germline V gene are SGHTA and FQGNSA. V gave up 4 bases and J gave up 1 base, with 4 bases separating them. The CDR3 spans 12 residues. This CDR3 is CASSYGNTEAFF. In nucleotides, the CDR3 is TGTGCCAGCAGCTACGGGAACACTGAAGCTTTCTTT. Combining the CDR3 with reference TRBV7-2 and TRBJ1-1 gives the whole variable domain GAGVSQSPSNKVTEKGKDVELRCDPISGHTALYWYRQSLGQGLEFLIYFQGNSAPDKSGLPSDRFSAERTGGSVSTLTIQRTQQEDSAVYLCASSYGNTEAFFGQGTRLTVV.

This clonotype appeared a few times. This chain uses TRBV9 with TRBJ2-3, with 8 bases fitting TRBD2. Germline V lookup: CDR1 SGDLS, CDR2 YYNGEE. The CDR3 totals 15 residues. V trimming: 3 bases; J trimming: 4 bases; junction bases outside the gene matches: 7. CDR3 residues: CASSELRGGPDTQYF. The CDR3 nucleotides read TGTGCCAGCAGCGAGTTACGGGGGGGCCCAGATACGCAGTATTTT.

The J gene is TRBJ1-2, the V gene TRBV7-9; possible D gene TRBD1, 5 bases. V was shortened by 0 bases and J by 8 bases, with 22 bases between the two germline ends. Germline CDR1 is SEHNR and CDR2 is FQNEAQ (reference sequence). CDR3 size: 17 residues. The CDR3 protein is CASSLAPGSRTWGGYTF. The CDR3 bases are TGTGCCAGCAGCTTAGCACCAGGGTCCCGGACTTGGGGCGGCTACACCTTC.

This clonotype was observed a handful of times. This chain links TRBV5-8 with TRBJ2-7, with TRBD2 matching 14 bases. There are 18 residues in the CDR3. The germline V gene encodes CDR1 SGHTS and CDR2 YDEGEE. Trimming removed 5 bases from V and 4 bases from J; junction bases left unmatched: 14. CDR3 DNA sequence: TGTGCCAGCAGAAAAGCCATAGGACTAGCGGGAGGCCGATACGAGCAGTACTTC. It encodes CASRKAIGLAGGRYEQYF.

The chain's CDR3 is CASSLVQNEQFF. The CDR3 nucleotides are TGTGCCAGCAGCCTGGTTCAAAATGAGCAGTTCTTC. This chain connects TRBV28 to TRBJ2-1; D is unclear. The CDR3 is 12 residues long. V lost 6 bases and J 7 bases, leaving 10 bases between the germline ends. CDR1 MDHEN and CDR2 SYDVKM come from the germline V gene.